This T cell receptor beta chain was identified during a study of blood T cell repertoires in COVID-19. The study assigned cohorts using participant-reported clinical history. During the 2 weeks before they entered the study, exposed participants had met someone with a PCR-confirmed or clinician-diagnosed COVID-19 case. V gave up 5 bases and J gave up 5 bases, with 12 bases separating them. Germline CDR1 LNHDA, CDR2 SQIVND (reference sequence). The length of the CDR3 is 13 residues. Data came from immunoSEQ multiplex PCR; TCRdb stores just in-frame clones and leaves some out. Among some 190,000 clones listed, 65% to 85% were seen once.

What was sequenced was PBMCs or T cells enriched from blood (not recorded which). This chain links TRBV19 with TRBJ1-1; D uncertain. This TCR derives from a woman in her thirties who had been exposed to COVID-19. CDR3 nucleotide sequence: TGTGCCAGTAGTTCCCAGTTGTCTACTGAAGCTTTCTTT. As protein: CASSSQLSTEAFF.